Listed below are T cell receptor beta chains from one sample, sequenced in a study of glioma-infiltrating T cells after dendritic cell vaccination. Generated by immunoSEQ multiplex PCR, the TCRdb table keeps only in-frame clones and is missing some. The table lists around 92,000 clones, 65% to 85% of them singletons. The material sequenced was blood, taken after dendritic cell vaccination. The source of these receptors is a human donor with glioblastoma. The CDR3 runs from the conserved cysteine through the conserved F or W. D genes are given only for firm matches. Some rows mark clone size as missing; the rest say once, few, many or name a class of expanded clone.

abundance	v_gene	j_gene	d_gene	CDR3nt	CDR3aa
-	TRBV28	TRBJ2-7	TRBD2	TGTGCCAGCAGTCGGACTAGGCTATCCTACGAGCAGTACTTC	CASSRTRLSYEQYF
-	TRBV6-4	TRBJ2-1	-	TGTGCCAGCAGTGACGGGGCTTACAATGAGCAGTTCTTC	CASSDGAYNEQFF
-	TRBV4-2	TRBJ1-5	TRBD1	TGTGCCAGCAGCCAAGAAACGAGGGGGCCGGAGCCCCAGCATTTT	CASSQETRGPEPQHF
-	TRBV19	TRBJ2-3	TRBD2	TGTGCCAGTACCAGCGGGGGGGCTGCAGATACGCAGTATTTT	CASTSGGAADTQYF
-	TRBV5-1	TRBJ2-1	TRBD2	TGCGCCAGCAGCTCATTGGGACTAGCGGGATTAGGTGGGGACAATGAGCAGTTCTTC	CASSSLGLAGLGGDNEQFF
-	TRBV27	TRBJ1-1	-	TGTGCCAGCAGTGTGGTAACAGGGAGGAACACTGAAGCTTTCTTT	CASSVVTGRNTEAFF
once	TRBV9	TRBJ2-3	TRBD2	TGTGCCAGCAGCGCCCCGCCCCCGGGACTAGCGGGAGCCCCTACCAACACAGATACGCAGTATTTT	CASSAPPPGLAGAPTNTDTQYF
-	TRBV5-1	TRBJ1-4	TRBD1	TGCGCCAGCAGACGGACAGGGGGCGTTTCAACTAATGAAAAACTGTTTTTT	CASRRTGGVSTNEKLFF
-	TRBV5-1	TRBJ2-2	-	TGCGCCAGCAGCTTGCCCGGGTCTAACACCGGGGAGCTGTTTTTT	CASSLPGSNTGELFF
few	TRBV7-9	TRBJ1-1	TRBD1	TGTGCCAGCAGCTCGGGACAGCCGAACACTGAAGCTTTCTTT	CASSSGQPNTEAFF
-	TRBV30	TRBJ2-5	TRBD1	TGTGCCTGCGCAGGGGGAGCCCAAGAGACCCAGTACTTC	CACAGGAQETQYF
-	TRBV6-5	TRBJ1-2	TRBD1	TGTGCCAGCAGTTTTTCGGACAGGGCGGCTGGCTACACCTTC	CASSFSDRAAGYTF
-	TRBV6-6	TRBJ1-5	-	TGTGCCAGCAGACAGGGACAGCCCCAGCATTTT	CASRQGQPQHF
-	TRBV5-6	TRBJ1-5	TRBD1	TGTGCCAGCAGCTCGGGACAGGGCAGCAATCAGCCCCAGCATTTT	CASSSGQGSNQPQHF
few	TRBV19	TRBJ1-5	-	TGTGCCAGTAGTATAGCGGGGGTGCATCAGCCCCAGCATTTT	CASSIAGVHQPQHF